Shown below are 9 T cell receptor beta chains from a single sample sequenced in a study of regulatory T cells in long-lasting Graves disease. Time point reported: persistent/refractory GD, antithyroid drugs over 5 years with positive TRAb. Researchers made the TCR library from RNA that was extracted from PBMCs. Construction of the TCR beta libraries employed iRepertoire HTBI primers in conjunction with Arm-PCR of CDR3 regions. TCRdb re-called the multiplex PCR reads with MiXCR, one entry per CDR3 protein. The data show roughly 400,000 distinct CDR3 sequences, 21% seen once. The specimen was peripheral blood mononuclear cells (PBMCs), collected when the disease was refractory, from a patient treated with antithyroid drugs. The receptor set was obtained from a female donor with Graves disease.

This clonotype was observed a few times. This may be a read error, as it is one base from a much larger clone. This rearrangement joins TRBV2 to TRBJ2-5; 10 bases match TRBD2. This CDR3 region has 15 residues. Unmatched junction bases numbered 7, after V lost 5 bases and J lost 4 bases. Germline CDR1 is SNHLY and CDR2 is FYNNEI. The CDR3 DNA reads TGTGCCAGCAGTCCGGGACTAGCGAGTCTAGAGACCCAGTACTTC. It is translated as CASSPGLASLETQYF.

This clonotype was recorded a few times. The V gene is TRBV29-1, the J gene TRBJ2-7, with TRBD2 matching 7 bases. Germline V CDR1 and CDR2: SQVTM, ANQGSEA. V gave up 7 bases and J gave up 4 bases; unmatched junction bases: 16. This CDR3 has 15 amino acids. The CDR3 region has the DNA TGCAGCGCGTTCCTTTCCGGGACTACCACATACGAGCAGTACTTC. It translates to CSAFLSGTTTYEQYF.

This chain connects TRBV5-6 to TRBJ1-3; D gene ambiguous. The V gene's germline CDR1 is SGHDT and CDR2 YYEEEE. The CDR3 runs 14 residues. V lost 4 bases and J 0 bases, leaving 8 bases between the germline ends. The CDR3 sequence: CASSPLDSGNTIYF. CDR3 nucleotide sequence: TGTGCCAGCAGCCCACTCGACTCTGGAAACACCATATATTTT.

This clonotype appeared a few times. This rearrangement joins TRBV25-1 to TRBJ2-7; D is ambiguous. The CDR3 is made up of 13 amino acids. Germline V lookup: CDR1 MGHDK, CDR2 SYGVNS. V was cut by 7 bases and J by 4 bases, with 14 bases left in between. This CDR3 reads CASTPPSSYEQYF. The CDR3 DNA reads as TGTGCCAGCACCCCTCCTAGTTCGTACGAGCAGTACTTC.

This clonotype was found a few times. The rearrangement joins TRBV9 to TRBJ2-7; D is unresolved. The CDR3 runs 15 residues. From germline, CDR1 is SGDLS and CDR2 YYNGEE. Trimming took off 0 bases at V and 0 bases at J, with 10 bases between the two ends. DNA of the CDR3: TGTGCCAGCAGCGTAGGAGATGTTCTCTCCTACGAGCAGTACTTC. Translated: CASSVGDVLSYEQYF.

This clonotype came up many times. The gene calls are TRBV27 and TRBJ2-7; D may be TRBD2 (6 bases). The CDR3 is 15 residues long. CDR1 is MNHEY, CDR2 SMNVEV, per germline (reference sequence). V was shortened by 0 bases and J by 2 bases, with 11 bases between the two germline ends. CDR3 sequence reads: CASSLSRRETYEQYF. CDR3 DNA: TGTGCCAGCAGTTTATCGCGGCGGGAAACCTACGAGCAGTACTTC.

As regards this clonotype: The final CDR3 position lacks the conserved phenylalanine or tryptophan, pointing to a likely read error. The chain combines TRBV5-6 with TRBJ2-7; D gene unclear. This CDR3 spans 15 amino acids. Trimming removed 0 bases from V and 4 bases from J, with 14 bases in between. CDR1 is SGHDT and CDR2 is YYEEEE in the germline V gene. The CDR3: CASSLGLGSAYEQYL. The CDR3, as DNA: TGTGCCAGCAGCTTGGGATTGGGGTCAGCTTACGAGCAGTACCTC.

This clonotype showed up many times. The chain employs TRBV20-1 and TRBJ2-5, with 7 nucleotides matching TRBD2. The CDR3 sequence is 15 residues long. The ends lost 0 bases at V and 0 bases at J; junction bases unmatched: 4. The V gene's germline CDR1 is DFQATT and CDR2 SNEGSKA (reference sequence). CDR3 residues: CSARDSGWYQETQYF. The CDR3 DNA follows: TGCAGTGCTAGAGATAGCGGGTGGTACCAAGAGACCCAGTACTTC.

This CDR3 reads CSASLEGTQYF. CDR3 bases: TGCAGTGCTAGTTTAGAGGGGACGCAGTACTTC. The chain combines TRBV20-1 with TRBJ2-7, with D perhaps assigned TRBD1 or TRBD2 (5 bases each). CDR3 length equals 11 residues. CDR1 is DFQATT, CDR2 SNEGSKA, per germline (reference sequence). Between the trimmed V and J ends, which lost 3 bases and 9 bases, there was a span of 12 bases.